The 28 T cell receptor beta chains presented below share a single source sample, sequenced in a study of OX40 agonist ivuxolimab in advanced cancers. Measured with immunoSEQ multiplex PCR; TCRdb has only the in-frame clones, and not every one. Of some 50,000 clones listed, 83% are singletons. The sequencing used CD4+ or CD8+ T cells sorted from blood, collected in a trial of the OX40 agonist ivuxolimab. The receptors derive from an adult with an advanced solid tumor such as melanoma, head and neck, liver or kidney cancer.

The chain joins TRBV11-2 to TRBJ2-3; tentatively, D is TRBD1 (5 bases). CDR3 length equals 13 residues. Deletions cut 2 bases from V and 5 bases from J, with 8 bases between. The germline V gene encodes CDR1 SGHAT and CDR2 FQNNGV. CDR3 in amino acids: CASSLRGVDTQYF. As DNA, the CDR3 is TGTGCCAGCAGCTTAAGGGGTGTAGATACGCAGTATTTT.

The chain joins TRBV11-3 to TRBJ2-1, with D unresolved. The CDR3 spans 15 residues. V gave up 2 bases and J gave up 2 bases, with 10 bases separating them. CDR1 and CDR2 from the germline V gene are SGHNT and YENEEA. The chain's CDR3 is CASSLLASTYNEQFF. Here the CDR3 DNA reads TGTGCCAGCAGCTTACTGGCTAGTACCTACAATGAGCAGTTCTTC.

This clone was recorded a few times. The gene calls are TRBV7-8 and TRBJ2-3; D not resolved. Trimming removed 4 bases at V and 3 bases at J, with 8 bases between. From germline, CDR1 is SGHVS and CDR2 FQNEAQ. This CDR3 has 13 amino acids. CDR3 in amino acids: CASSSPFTDTQYF. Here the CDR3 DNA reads TGTGCCAGCAGCTCTCCGTTTACAGATACGCAGTATTTT.

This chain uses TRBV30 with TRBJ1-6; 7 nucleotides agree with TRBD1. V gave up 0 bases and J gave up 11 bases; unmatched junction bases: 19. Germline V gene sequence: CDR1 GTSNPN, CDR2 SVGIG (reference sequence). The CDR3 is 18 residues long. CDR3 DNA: TGTGCCTGGAGTGTACAGGCATTTGGGCAGGGGGGGAGTCCACCCCTCCACTTT. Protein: CAWSVQAFGQGGSPPLHF.

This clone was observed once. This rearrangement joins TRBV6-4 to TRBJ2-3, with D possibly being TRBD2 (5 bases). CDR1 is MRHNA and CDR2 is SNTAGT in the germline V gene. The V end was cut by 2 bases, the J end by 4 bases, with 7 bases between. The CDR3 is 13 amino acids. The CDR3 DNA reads TGTGCCAGCAGTGACCAGAGGGCAGATACGCAGTATTTT. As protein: CASSDQRADTQYF.

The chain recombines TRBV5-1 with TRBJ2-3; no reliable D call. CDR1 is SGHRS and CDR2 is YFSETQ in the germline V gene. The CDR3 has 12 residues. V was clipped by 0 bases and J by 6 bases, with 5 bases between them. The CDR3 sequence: CASSLEADTQYF. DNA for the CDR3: TGCGCCAGCAGCTTGGAAGCCGATACGCAGTATTTT. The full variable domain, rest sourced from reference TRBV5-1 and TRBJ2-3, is KAGVTQTPRYLIKTRGQQVTLSCSPISGHRSVSWYQQTPGQGLQFLFEYFSETQRNKGNFPGRFSGRQFSNSRSEMNVSTLELGDSALYLCASSLEADTQYFGPGTRLTVL.

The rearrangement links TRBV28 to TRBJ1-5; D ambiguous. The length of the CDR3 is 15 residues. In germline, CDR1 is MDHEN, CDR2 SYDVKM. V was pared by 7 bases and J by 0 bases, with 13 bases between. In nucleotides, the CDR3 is TGTGCCAGCACCACACAACGGGGTAGCAATCAGCCCCAGCATTTT. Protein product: CASTTQRGSNQPQHF.

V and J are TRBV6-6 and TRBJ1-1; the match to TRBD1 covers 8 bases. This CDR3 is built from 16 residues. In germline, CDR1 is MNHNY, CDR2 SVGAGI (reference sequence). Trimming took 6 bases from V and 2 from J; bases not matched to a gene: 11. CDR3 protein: CASSPGTGILNTEAFF. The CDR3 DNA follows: TGTGCCAGCAGCCCCGGGACAGGAATATTAAACACTGAAGCTTTCTTT.

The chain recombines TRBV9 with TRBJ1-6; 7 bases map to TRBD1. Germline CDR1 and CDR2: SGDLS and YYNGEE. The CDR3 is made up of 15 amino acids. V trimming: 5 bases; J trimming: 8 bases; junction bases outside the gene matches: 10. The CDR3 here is CASRAGQAGDSPLHF. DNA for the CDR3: TGTGCCAGCAGGGCCGGACAGGCGGGGGATTCACCCCTCCACTTT.

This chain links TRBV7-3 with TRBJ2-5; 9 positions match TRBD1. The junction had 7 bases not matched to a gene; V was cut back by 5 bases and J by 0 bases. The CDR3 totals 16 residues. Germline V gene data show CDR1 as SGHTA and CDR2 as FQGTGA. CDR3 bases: TGTGCCAGCAGCCCCCAGGGACAGGGAAACCAAGAGACCCAGTACTTC. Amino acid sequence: CASSPQGQGNQETQYF.

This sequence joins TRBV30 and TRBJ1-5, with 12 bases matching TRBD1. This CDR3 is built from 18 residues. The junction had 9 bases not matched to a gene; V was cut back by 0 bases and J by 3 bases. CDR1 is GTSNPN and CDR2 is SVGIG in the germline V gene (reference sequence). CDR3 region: CAWSVAGTGGLFNQPQHF. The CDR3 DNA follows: TGTGCCTGGAGTGTTGCCGGGACAGGGGGCCTCTTCAATCAGCCCCAGCATTTT.

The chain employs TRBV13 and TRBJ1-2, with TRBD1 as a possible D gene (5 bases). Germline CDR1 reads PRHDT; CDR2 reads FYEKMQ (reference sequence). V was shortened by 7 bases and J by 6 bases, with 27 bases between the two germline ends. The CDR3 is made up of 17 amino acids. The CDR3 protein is CASTPRTLQTSGDGYTF. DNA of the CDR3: TGTGCCAGCACCCCCCGGACACTCCAAACTTCCGGGGATGGCTACACCTTC.

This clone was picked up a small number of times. The CDR3 loop reads CASRPGGTGPTTDTQYF. The CDR3 DNA follows: TGTGCAAGTCGCCCGGGGGGGACAGGACCAACCACAGATACGCAGTATTTT. The chain links TRBV12-2 to TRBJ2-3. TRBV12-2 is a listed pseudogene. The CDR3 loop spans 17 amino acids.

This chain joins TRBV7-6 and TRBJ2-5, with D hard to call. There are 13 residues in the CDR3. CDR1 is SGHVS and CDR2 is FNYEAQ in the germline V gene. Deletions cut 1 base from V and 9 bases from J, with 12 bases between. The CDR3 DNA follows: TGTGCCAGCAGCTTAGACGGTTCTGGGTCCCAGTACTTC. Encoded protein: CASSLDGSGSQYF.

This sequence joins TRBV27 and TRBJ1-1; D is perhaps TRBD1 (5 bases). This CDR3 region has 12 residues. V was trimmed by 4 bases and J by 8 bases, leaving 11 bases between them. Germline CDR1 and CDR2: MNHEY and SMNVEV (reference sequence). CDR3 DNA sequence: TGTGCCAGCAGTTATCAGGGAGAGGAAGCTTTCTTT. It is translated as CASSYQGEEAFF.

CDR3 residues: CASSPPPGVNTEAFF. CDR3 DNA sequence: TGTGCCAGCTCACCACCTCCGGGGGTGAACACTGAAGCTTTCTTT. The V and J genes are TRBV18 and TRBJ1-1; tentatively, D is TRBD1 (5 bases). The V gene lost 0 bases and the J gene lost 0 bases, with 8 bases spanning the gap. The CDR3 loop spans 15 amino acids. In germline, CDR1 is KGHSH, CDR2 LQKENI. Together with reference TRBV18 and TRBJ1-1, the CDR3 gives the full variable domain: NAGVMQNPRHLVRRRGQEARLRCSPMKGHSHVYWYRQLPEEGLKFMVYLQKENIIDESGMPKERFSAEFPKEGPSILRIQQVVRGDSAAYFCASSPPPGVNTEAFFGQGTRLTVV.

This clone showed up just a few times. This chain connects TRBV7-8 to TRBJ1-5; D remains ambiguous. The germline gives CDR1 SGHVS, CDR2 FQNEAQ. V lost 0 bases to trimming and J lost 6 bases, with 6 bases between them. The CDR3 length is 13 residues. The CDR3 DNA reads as TGTGCCAGCAGCTTAGCCGTAACTCAGCCCCAGCATTTT. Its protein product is CASSLAVTQPQHF.

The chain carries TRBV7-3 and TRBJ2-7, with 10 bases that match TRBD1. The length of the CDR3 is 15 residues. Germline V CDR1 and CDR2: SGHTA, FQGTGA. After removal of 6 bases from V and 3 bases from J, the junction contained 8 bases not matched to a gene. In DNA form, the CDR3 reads TGTGCCAGCAGTCCACAGGGACAGGGGTACTACGAGCAGTACTTC. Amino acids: CASSPQGQGYYEQYF.

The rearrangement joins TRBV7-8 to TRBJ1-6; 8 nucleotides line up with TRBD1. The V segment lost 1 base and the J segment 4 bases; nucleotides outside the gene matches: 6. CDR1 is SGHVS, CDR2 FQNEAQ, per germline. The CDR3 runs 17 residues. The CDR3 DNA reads TGTGCCAGCAGCTTAGGCACAGGGGGTGTGTATAATTCACCCCTCCACTTT. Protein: CASSLGTGGVYNSPLHF.

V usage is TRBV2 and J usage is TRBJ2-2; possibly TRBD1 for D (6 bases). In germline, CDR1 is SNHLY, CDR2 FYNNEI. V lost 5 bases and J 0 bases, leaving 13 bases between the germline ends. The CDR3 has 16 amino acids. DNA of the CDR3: TGTGCCAGCAGTATACACAGGGATCCGAACACCGGGGAGCTGTTTTTT. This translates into CASSIHRDPNTGELFF.

The CDR3 here is CASSPGRGEETQYF. The CDR3 DNA reads TGTGCCAGCAGCCCGGGGAGAGGAGAAGAGACCCAGTACTTC. The rearrangement joins TRBV6-4 to TRBJ2-5, with a tentative D call TRBD2 (5 bases). The length of the CDR3 is 14 residues. Looked up from germline, CDR1 is MRHNA and CDR2 is SNTAGT. Trimming shortened V by 6 bases and J by 3 bases, and 14 bases separated the two germline ends.

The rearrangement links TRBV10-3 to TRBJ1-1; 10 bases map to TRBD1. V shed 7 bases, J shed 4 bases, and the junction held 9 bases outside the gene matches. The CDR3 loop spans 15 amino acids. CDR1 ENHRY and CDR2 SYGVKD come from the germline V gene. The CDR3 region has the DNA TGTGCCATCATGCCCCCGGGACAGGGGCGCACTGAAGCTTTCTTT. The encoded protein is CAIMPPGQGRTEAFF.

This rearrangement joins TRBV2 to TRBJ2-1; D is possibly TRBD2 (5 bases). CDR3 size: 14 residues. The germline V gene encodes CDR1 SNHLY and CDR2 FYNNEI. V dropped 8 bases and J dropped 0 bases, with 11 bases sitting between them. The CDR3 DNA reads TGTGCCAGCCTAACGGGGAACTCCTACAATGAGCAGTTCTTC. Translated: CASLTGNSYNEQFF.

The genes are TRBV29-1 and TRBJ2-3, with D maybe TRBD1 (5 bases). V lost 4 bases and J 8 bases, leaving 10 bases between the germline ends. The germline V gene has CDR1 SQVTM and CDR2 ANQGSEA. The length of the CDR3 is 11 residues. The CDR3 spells CSVGQTGTQYF. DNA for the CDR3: TGCAGCGTTGGACAGACGGGTACGCAGTATTTT.

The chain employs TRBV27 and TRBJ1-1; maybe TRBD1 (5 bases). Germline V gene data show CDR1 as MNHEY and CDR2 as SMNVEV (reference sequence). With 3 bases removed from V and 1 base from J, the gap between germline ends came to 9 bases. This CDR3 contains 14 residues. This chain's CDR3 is CASSFGRGNTEAFF. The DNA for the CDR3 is TGTGCCAGCAGTTTTGGGAGGGGGAACACTGAAGCTTTCTTT.

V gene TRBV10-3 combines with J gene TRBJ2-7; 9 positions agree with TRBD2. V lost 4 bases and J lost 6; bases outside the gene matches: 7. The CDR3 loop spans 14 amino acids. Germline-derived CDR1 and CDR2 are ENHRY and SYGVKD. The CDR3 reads CAISAGGGDREQYF. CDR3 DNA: TGTGCCATCAGTGCGGGCGGGGGGGATCGCGAGCAGTACTTC.

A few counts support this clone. CDR3 residues: CASSPGDRVMNTEAFF. For the CDR3, the DNA is TGTGCCAGCAGCCCGGGGGATCGAGTTATGAACACTGAAGCTTTCTTT. The V gene is TRBV7-9, the J gene TRBJ1-1; a possible D gene is TRBD1 (5 bases). The CDR3 runs to 16 residues. In germline, CDR1 is SEHNR, CDR2 FQNEAQ (reference sequence). V lost 5 bases and J lost 0, with 16 bases in between.

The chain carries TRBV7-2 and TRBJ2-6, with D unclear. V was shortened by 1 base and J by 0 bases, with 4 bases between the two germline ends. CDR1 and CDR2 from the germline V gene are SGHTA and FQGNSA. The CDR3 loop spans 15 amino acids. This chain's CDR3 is CASSLDLSGANVLTF. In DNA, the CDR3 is TGTGCCAGCAGCTTAGATCTCTCTGGGGCCAACGTCCTGACTTTC.